This T cell receptor beta chain was recovered during a study of T cell responses to AZD1222 COVID-19 vaccine. Overall study: Second-dose schedules of about 4 or about 12 weeks were combined. Broader study findings: Possibly, clonal diversity was underestimated; donors were largely white British and included more females. As reported, nearly half of all spike-specific TCRs target variant regions that are unmutated.

This CDR3 region has 13 residues. Germline-derived CDR1 and CDR2 are SGHTA and FQGNSA. The V and J ends lost 1 base and 4 bases respectively, with 6 bases between them. Libraries were prepared by immunoSEQ multiplex PCR; TCRdb keeps only in-frame clonotypes and omits some of them. Among roughly 160,000 clones, approximately 92% were seen once, and the ten largest hold around 6.9%. With regard to this clone: Its antigen is as yet unknown.

The sample in question was peripheral blood, obtained on day 0 of AZD1222 vaccination. The TCR comes from an adult in good health. The gene calls are TRBV7-2 and TRBJ2-3, with D uncertain. The CDR3 region is CASSLEGADTQYF. As DNA, the CDR3 is TGTGCCAGCAGCTTAGAGGGCGCAGATACGCAGTATTTT.